The rows below give T cell receptor beta chains drawn from one sample of a study of blood T cell repertoires in COVID-19. The data were produced by immunoSEQ multiplex PCR, yet TCRdb's version contains in-frame clones alone and is incomplete. The sample yields roughly 130,000 clones, about 86% seen once. Sequenced sample: peripheral blood. The receptor set was obtained from a woman aged 80 or older with acute or convalescent COVID-19. Each CDR3 is given with its conserved first and last residue. The D gene is left open where the match is weak. The size field is filled for only some rows; it gives once, few, many or a size class.

D gene | clone size | J gene | V gene | CDR3 protein | CDR3 DNA
- | - | TRBJ2-6 | TRBV2 | CASRQTASGANVLTF | TGTGCCAGCAGGCAGACAGCGTCTGGGGCCAACGTCCTGACTTTC
- | - | TRBJ2-3 | TRBV2 | CASTEVQGTDTQYF | TGTGCCAGCACCGAAGTACAGGGCACAGATACGCAGTATTTT
TRBD1 | - | TRBJ1-6 | TRBV18 | CASSQTGGSNSPLHF | TGTGCCAGCTCACAAACAGGGGGCTCTAATTCACCCCTCCACTTT
- | - | TRBJ2-7 | TRBV7-2 | CASSRSGREEQYF | TGTGCCAGCAGCAGGTCCGGACGGGAAGAGCAGTACTTC
- | - | TRBJ2-7 | TRBV5-1 | CASSLSTTGPYEQYF | TGCGCCAGCAGCTTGTCCACGACAGGCCCCTACGAGCAGTACTTC
TRBD1 | - | TRBJ1-2 | TRBV7-9 | CASSRGTANNYGYTF | TGTGCCAGCAGCCGCGGGACAGCCAATAACTATGGCTACACCTTC
- | - | TRBJ2-3 | TRBV19 | CASSIGEGVGDPDTQYF | TGTGCCAGTAGTATAGGGGAGGGGGTAGGCGATCCAGATACGCAGTATTTT
- | - | TRBJ2-2 | TRBV7-2 | CASSPRTSYTGELFF | TGTGCCAGCAGCCCGCGGACTTCTTACACCGGGGAGCTGTTTTTT
TRBD2 | - | TRBJ2-6 | TRBV7-6 | CASSLETSGYTSGANVLTF | TGTGCCAGCAGCCTCGAGACTAGCGGGTATACCTCTGGGGCCAACGTCCTGACTTTC
- | - | TRBJ1-1 | TRBV18 | CASSPIIQGNTEAFF | TGTGCCAGCTCACCAATCATACAGGGGAACACTGAAGCTTTCTTT
- | - | TRBJ2-7 | TRBV1 | CTSSHRLAGPYEQYF | TGCACCAGCAGCCACCGGCTAGCGGGACCCTACGAGCAGTACTTC
- | - | TRBJ2-2 | TRBV7-3 | CASSGQGPGELFF | TGTGCCAGCAGCGGTCAGGGCCCCGGGGAGCTGTTTTTT
- | once | TRBJ1-1 | TRBV6-6 | CASSYLGQTQAFF | TGTGCCAGCAGTTACCTGGGACAAACTCAAGCTTTCTTT
TRBD1 | - | TRBJ1-3 | TRBV7-9 | CASSTTGEGNTIYF | TGTGCCAGCAGCACGACAGGGGAGGGAAACACCATATATTTT
TRBD2 | - | TRBJ2-7 | TRBV19 | CASSNGLAGQYEQYF | TGTGCCAGTTCTAATGGGCTAGCGGGGCAATACGAGCAGTACTTC
TRBD1 | - | TRBJ1-4 | TRBV28 | CASSYLDRANEKLFF | TGTGCCAGCAGTTACCTGGACAGGGCTAATGAAAAACTGTTTTTT